The clone carrying this T cell receptor beta chain was counted at least ten times. Antigen: not known. Regarding time point: persistent/refractory GD, antithyroid drugs over 5 years with positive TRAb. PBMC RNA served as the TCR library source. This sample is drawn from a study of regulatory T cells in long-lasting Graves disease. Across the study: Over-5-year antithyroid drug use with positive TSH receptor antibodies defined persistent Graves' disease in the study.

Arm-PCR of CDR3 regions with iRepertoire HTBI primers generated TCR beta libraries. TCRdb reanalysed the multiplex PCR reads using MiXCR and keeps one entry per CDR3 protein. Here the sample spans 400,000 to 600,000 distinct CDR3 sequences, 20% to 25% being singletons. V dropped 6 bases and J dropped 1 base, with 9 bases sitting between them. CDR1 and CDR2 from the germline V gene are SNHLY and FYNNEI. The CDR3 contains 13 residues. Study findings and constraints: Results may be inaccurate due to the small sample size. Persistent patients shared more public clonotypes (about 2,700) than new patients (under 1,000). Less diverse TCR repertoires were seen in persistent Graves' patients than in newly diagnosed ones.

This TCR was recovered from a female donor with Graves disease. The chain is built from TRBV2 and TRBJ1-1; D is uncertain. The material was peripheral blood mononuclear cells (PBMCs), obtained when the disease was refractory, from a patient treated with antithyroid drugs. The CDR3 spells CASRGSENTEAFF. The CDR3 nucleotides read TGTGCCAGCAGGGGTAGTGAGAACACTGAAGCTTTCTTT.